This TCR beta chain came from a study of blood T cell repertoires in COVID-19. Study information: COVID-19 samples, acute and convalescent, were from the United States, Italy and Spain. Sources were T cells, B-cell-depleted T cells, or PBMCs; the material itself was cDNA or gDNA.

This CDR3 spans 14 amino acids. V trimming: 0 bases; J trimming: 10 bases; junction bases outside the gene matches: 5. CDR1 and CDR2 from the germline V gene are SEHNR and FQNEAQ (reference sequence). Authors' methods: Reference gene primer amplification gave nucleated cell count estimates. Sequencing was performed with immunoSEQ multiplex PCR; in TCRdb, only in-frame clones are kept and a portion is missing. V and J calls and clone size are copied from that table; D and trimming were computed from the DNA. The data contain about 400,000 clones, about 88% of them singletons. The chain employs TRBV7-9 and TRBJ2-1; 8 nucleotides line up with TRBD2. The material sequenced was peripheral blood. The sequence was collected from a human donor in a cohort sampled during active COVID-19. CDR3 nucleotides: TGTGCCAGCAGCTTAGCAGGGAGACTAGCGGAGCAGTTCTTC. Encoded protein: CASSLAGRLAEQFF. Full variable domain (missing parts from reference TRBV7-9 and TRBJ2-1): DTGVSQNPRHKITKRGQNVTFRCDPISEHNRLYWYRQTLGQGPEFLTYFQNEAQLEKSRLLSDRFSAERPKGSFSTLEIQRTEQGDSAMYLCASSLAGRLAEQFFGPGTRLTVL.